Listed below are T cell receptor beta chains from one sample, sequenced in a study of identical twins. TCRdb redid the calling of the 5' RACE reads with MiXCR, one entry per CDR3 protein. Among fewer than 650,000 distinct CDR3 sequences listed, 9.6% were seen once. The same sample was also studied in work on yellow fever vaccine responses in identical twins.

Sequencing was performed on PBMCs. Source of these receptors: a woman aged 18 to 35 in good health. CDR3s include the opening cysteine and the closing phenylalanine or tryptophan. The D gene is left open where the match is weak. Clone size is shown for a subset of rows, as once, few, many or a class of expanded clone.

v_gene	j_gene	d_gene	abundance	CDR3nt	CDR3aa
TRBV9	TRBJ2-1	TRBD2	few	TGTGCCAGCAGCGGTGCTAGCGGGTATGAGCAGTTCTTC	CASSGASGYEQFF
TRBV11-2	TRBJ2-3	TRBD2	many	TGTGCCAGCAGCTATTGGACTAGCGGGGTTTCTCACACAGATACGCAGTATTTT	CASSYWTSGVSHTDTQYF
TRBV6-5	TRBJ2-5	-	many	TGTGCCAGCAGTTACCCGCCGTTGGGGATTATCCAAGAGACCCAGTACTTC	CASSYPPLGIIQETQYF
TRBV6-1	TRBJ2-6	-	many	TGTGCCAGCTCTAGGGCTTTTGGGGCCAACGTCCTGACTTTC	CASSRAFGANVLTF
TRBV6-4	TRBJ2-3	-	many	TGTGCCAGCAGTGATCGGGCAGGGTGGCAGTATTTT	CASSDRAGWQYF
TRBV20-1	TRBJ2-7	TRBD2	few	TGCAGTGCTCCTCGACTAGCGGGAGTGGGGGCCTTCGACGAGCAGTACTTC	CSAPRLAGVGAFDEQYF
TRBV11-1	TRBJ2-1	-	many	TGTGCCAGCAGCTTAGTGGCGGGCTGGCCCGGGATCGACAATGAGCAGTTCTTC	CASSLVAGWPGIDNEQFF
TRBV12-3/TRBV12-4	TRBJ2-1	TRBD2	many	TGTGCCAGCAGTTACGGACTAGCCCTGTCTAGTGAGCAGTTCTTC	CASSYGLALSSEQFF
TRBV20-1	TRBJ2-5	TRBD2	-	TGCAGTGCGTTTGGACTAGCGGGGGGTAAAAAAGAGACCCAGTACTTC	CSAFGLAGGKKETQYF
TRBV4-2	TRBJ2-7	-	-	TGTGCCAGCAGCCAAGGGGAGACGTCGGGGGAGCAGTACTTC	CASSQGETSGEQYF
TRBV18	TRBJ2-7	TRBD2	-	TGTGCCAGCCATAGCGGGAGTGGCTCCTACGAGCAGTACTTC	CASHSGSGSYEQYF
TRBV6-2/TRBV6-3	TRBJ2-7	TRBD2	many	TGTGCCAGCAGTTACTCTTTGACTAGCGGGAGTTACGAGCAGTACTTC	CASSYSLTSGSYEQYF
TRBV27	TRBJ2-7	TRBD2	few	TGTGCCAGCAGTTTACGGGTAGCGGGAGAGCAGTACTTC	CASSLRVAGEQYF
TRBV12-3/TRBV12-4	TRBJ1-3	-	many	TGTGCCAGCACTGCGTCCAACAAGGGTTCTGGAAACACCATATATTTT	CASTASNKGSGNTIYF
TRBV29-1	TRBJ2-5	TRBD1	-	TGCAGCGTTGTTAACAGGGGGCGGCAAGAGACCCAGTACTTC	CSVVNRGRQETQYF
TRBV12-3/TRBV12-4	TRBJ1-6	-	many	TGTGCCAGCACTTATACGAGTGGAAATTCACCCCTCCACTTT	CASTYTSGNSPLHF
TRBV11-1	TRBJ2-7	TRBD2	few	TGTGCCAGCAGCGGGCCGCGCCCGGGGACTAGCGGGGGGAATTACGAGCAGTACTTC	CASSGPRPGTSGGNYEQYF
TRBV5-6	TRBJ2-5	TRBD1	many	TGTGCCAGCAGCTGGAGGACAGGGGAAGAGACCCAGTACTTC	CASSWRTGEETQYF
TRBV18	TRBJ1-1	TRBD1	few	TGTGCCAGCTCCCCGCTTGGACAGGGGAACACTGAAGCTTTCTTT	CASSPLGQGNTEAFF
TRBV7-9	TRBJ1-3	-	few	TGTGCCAGCAGCTCAGGAGGTTCCTCTGGAAACACCATATATTTT	CASSSGGSSGNTIYF
TRBV4-3	TRBJ2-7	-	few	TGCGCCAGCAGCCATACCATCAGGGGTGACTACGAGCAGTACTTC	CASSHTIRGDYEQYF
TRBV20-1	TRBJ2-3	TRBD2	-	TGCAGTGCTAGAGGGGGGGGTCCAAGCGGGGAGAGCACAGATACGCAGTATTTT	CSARGGGPSGESTDTQYF
TRBV5-6	TRBJ1-2	-	many	TGTGCCAGCAGCTTGATAGCATTAGGGGCGATCGATGGCTACACCTTC	CASSLIALGAIDGYTF